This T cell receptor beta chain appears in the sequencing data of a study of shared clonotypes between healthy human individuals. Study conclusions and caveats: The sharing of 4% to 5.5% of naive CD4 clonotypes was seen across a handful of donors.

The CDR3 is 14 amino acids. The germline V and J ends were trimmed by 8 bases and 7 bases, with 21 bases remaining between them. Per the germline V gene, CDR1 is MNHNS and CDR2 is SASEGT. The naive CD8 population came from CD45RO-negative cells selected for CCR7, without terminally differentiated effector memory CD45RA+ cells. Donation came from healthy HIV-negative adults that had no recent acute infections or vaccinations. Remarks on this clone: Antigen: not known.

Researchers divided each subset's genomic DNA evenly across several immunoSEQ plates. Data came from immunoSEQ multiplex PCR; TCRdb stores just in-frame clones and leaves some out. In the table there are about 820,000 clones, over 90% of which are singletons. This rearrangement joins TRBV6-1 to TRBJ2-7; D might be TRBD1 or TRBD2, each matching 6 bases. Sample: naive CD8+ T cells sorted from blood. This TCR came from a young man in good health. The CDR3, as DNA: TGTGCCAGCCAAATGCGGACGGGGGCGAAAGAGCAGTACTTC. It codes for CASQMRTGAKEQYF.